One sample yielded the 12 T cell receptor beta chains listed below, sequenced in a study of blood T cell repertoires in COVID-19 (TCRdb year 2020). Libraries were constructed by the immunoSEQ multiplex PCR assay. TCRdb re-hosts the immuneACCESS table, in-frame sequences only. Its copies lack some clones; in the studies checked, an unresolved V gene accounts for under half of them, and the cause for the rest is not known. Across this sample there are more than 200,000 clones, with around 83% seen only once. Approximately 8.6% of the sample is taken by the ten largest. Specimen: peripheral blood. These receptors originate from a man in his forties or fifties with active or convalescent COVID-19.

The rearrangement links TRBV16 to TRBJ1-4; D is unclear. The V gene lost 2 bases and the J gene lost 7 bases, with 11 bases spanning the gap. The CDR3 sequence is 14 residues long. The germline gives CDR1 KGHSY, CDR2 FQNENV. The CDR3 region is CASSQRGKGEKLFF. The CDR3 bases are TGTGCCAGCAGCCAAAGAGGGAAAGGTGAAAAACTGTTTTTT.

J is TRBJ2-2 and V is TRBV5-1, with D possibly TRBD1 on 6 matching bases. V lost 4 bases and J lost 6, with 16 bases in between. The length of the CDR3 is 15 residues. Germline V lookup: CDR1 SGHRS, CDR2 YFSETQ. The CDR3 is CASSNVDRFAGELFF. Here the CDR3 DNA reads TGCGCCAGCAGCAACGTTGACAGGTTCGCCGGGGAGCTGTTTTTT.

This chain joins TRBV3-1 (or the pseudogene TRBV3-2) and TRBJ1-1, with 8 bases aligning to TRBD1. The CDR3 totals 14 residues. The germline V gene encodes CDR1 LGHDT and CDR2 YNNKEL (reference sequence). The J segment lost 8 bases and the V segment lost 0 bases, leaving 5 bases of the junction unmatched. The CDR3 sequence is CASSQERQGIEAFF. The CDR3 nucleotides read TGTGCCAGCAGCCAAGAAAGACAGGGGATAGAAGCTTTCTTT.

The CDR3 nucleotides read TGTGCCATCACCAGGACAGGGGGTGGTAACGAGCAGTACTTC. Translated: CAITRTGGGNEQYF. The rearrangement links TRBV10-3 to TRBJ2-7; 10 positions agree with TRBD1. The V gene's germline CDR1 is ENHRY and CDR2 SYGVKD. The CDR3 is 14 residues long. V shed 7 bases, J shed 5 bases, and the junction held 8 bases outside the gene matches.

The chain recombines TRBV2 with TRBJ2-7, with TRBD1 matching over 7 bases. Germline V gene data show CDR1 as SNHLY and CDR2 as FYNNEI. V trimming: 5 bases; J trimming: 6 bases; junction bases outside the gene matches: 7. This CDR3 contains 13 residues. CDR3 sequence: CASSLRDRREQYF. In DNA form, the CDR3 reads TGTGCCAGCAGTCTCCGGGACAGACGCGAGCAGTACTTC.

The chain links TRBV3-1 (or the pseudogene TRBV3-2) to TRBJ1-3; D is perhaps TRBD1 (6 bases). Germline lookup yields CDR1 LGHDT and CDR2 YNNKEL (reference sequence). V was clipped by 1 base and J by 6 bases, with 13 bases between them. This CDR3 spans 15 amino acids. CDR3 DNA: TGTGCCAGCAGCCAAGCGGACAGTCTCTTAAACACCATATATTTT. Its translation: CASSQADSLLNTIYF.

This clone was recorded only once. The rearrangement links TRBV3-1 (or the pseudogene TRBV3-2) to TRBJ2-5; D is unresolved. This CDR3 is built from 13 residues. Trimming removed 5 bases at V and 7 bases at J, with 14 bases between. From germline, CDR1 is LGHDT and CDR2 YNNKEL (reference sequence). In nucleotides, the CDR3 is TGTGCCAGCAGCGAACCGCGTCGAGGGACCCAGTACTTC. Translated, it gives CASSEPRRGTQYF.

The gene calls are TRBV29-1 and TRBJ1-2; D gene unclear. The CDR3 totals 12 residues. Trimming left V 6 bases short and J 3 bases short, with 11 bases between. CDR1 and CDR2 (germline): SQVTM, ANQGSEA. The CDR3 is CSVVNSDYGYTF. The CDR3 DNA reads TGCAGCGTGGTGAACTCGGACTATGGCTACACCTTC.

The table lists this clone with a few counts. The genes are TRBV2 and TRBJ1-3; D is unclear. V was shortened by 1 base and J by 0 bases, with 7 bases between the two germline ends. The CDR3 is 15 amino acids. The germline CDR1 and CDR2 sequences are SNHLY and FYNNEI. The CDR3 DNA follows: TGTGCCAGCAGTGAAGGGCAAAGCTCTGGAAACACCATATATTTT. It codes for CASSEGQSSGNTIYF.

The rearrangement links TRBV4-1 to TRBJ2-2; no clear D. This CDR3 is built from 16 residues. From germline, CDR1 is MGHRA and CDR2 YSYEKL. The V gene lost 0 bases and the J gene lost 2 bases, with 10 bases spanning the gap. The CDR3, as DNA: TGCGCCAGCAGCCAAGAGAAGAGAAGAAACACCGGGGAGCTGTTTTTT. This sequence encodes CASSQEKRRNTGELFF.

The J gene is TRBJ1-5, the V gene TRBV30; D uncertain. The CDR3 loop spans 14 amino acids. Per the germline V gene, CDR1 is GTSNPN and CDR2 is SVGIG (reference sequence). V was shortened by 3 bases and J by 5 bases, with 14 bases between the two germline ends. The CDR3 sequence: CAWSVSGLDQPQHF. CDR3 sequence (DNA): TGTGCCTGGAGCGTATCCGGACTCGATCAGCCCCAGCATTTT.

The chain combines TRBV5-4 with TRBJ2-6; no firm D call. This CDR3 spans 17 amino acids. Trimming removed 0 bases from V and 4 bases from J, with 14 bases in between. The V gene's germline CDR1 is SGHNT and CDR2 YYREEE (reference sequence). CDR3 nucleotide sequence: TGTGCCAGCAGCTTGGATACGGTACCCGCCGGGGCCAACGTCCTGACTTTC. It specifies CASSLDTVPAGANVLTF.